This TCR beta chain was sequenced during a study of blood T cells in healthy people across ages. Study-wide results and limits: A strong correlation was found between TCR beta diversity and the percentage of naive T cells.

Primers used in a second PCR of roughly 6 to 12 cycles were a sample-barcoded 5' primer and a J-beta primer mix. MiXCR, run by TCRdb on the 5' RACE reads, gives a single entry per CDR3 protein. The sample comprises under 1,000,000 distinct CDR3 sequences, under 40% of which are singletons, and 13% rests with the top ten. This clonotype was seen a few times. The target antigen is unknown. The TCR comes from a man aged 18 to 30 in good health. The sample taken for sequencing was blood.

The CDR3 bases are TGCGCCAGCAGCTTGGACAGTATCTATGGCTACACCTTC. It specifies CASSLDSIYGYTF. The rearrangement joins TRBV5-1 to TRBJ1-2, with unresolved D. Germline CDR1 SGHRS, CDR2 YFSETQ. This CDR3 has 13 residues. The V gene lost 0 bases and the J gene lost 4 bases, with 7 bases spanning the gap.